The 18 T cell receptor beta chains in this list originate from one sample, sequenced in a study of blood T cells in healthy people across ages. Next came a second PCR, run for about 7 to 12 cycles, which used a sample-barcoded 5' primer along with a J-beta primer mix. TCRdb re-analysed the 5' RACE reads in MiXCR, keeping a single row per CDR3 protein. The table shows some 860,000 distinct CDR3 sequences, with approximately 53% occurring only once. The specimen sequenced was blood. The receptors were sampled from a man in his forties or fifties in good health.

This rearrangement joins TRBV20-1 to TRBJ2-5; 7 positions agree with TRBD1. The end of the DNA is better explained by TRBJ2-7, so the J call may be wrong. The CDR3 loop spans 14 amino acids. The germline V gene has CDR1 DFQATT and CDR2 SNEGSKA (reference sequence). As DNA, the CDR3 is TGCAGTGCTCACGACAGGGCGGGTATTTACGAGCAGTACTTC. Translating gives CSAHDRAGIYEQYF.

The chain is built from TRBV20-1 and TRBJ1-5; 7 nucleotides line up with TRBD1. The germline gives CDR1 DFQATT, CDR2 SNEGSKA (reference sequence). The CDR3 runs 14 residues. With V trimmed by 5 bases and J by 5 bases, 9 bases remained unmatched. The CDR3 sequence: CSAEPYDRDQPQHF. CDR3 nucleotides: TGCAGTGCTGAACCCTATGACAGGGATCAGCCCCAGCATTTT.

On this clonotype itself: One junction end disagrees with the germline gene, perhaps due to a read error. In DNA, the CDR3 is TGTGCCAGCAGCCCTCAACTAGCGGGGGGGCTCACATATACGCAGTATTTT. Translation gives CASSPQLAGGLTYTQYF. The gene calls are TRBV7-9 and TRBJ2-3; 13 bases map to TRBD2. The CDR3 length is 17 residues. Per germline, CDR1 SEHNR and CDR2 FQNEAQ (reference sequence).

V usage is TRBV11-3 and J usage is TRBJ2-1, with TRBD2 identical over 10 bases. Germline CDR1 is SGHNT and CDR2 is YENEEA. The CDR3 length is 15 residues. V shed 7 bases, J shed 2 bases, and the junction held 5 bases outside the gene matches. CDR3 sequence: CASTRAGGPYNEQFF. The CDR3 DNA reads TGTGCCAGCACCAGAGCGGGAGGGCCCTACAATGAGCAGTTCTTC.

V usage is TRBV10-3 and J usage is TRBJ2-1, with 14 bases that match TRBD2. V was pared by 5 bases and J by 5 bases, with 2 bases of the junction left unmatched. Germline CDR1 and CDR2: ENHRY and SYGVKD. The CDR3 extends over 15 amino acids. This CDR3 is CAISLTSGGDNEQFF. CDR3 in DNA: TGTGCCATCAGTCTGACTAGCGGGGGGGACAATGAGCAGTTCTTC.

The chain uses TRBV29-1 and TRBJ2-7; D might be TRBD2 (6 bases). The J call is in doubt because the DNA end fits TRBJ2-5 better. Germline V gives CDR1 SQVTM, CDR2 ANQGSEA. This CDR3 is built from 16 residues. DNA of the CDR3: TGCAGCGTTGAAGAGACGGAACTAGCCGCCTTGGAGACCCAGTACTTC. Translating it yields CSVEETELAALETQYF.

The V call is TRBV7-2, the J call TRBJ2-2; 7 bases line up with TRBD2. This CDR3 has 16 amino acids. The V and J ends lost 3 bases and 4 bases, in that order; junction bases with no gene match: 8. CDR1 SGHTA and CDR2 FQGNSA come from the germline V gene. CDR3 amino acids: CASSFPSGLGTGELFF. The CDR3 bases are TGTGCCAGCAGCTTCCCTAGCGGTCTGGGCACCGGGGAGCTGTTTTTT.

This clonotype was observed a few times. This chain uses TRBV7-2 with TRBJ2-7, with TRBD2 identical over 11 bases. The germline CDR1 and CDR2 sequences are SGHTA and FQGNSA. Trimming at V came to 4 bases and at J to 0 bases, leaving 2 bases not matched to a gene. This CDR3 comprises 15 residues. CDR3 region: CASSSTSGASYEQYF. The CDR3 region has the DNA TGTGCCAGCAGCTCGACTAGCGGGGCCTCCTACGAGCAGTACTTC.

This rearrangement joins TRBV14 to TRBJ2-2; D unclear. Trimming removed 0 bases at V and 6 bases at J, with 8 bases between. The germline V gene encodes CDR1 SGHDN and CDR2 FVKESK. The CDR3 sequence is 14 residues long. CDR3 bases: TGTGCCAGCAGCCAAGAAAATCGGGCCGGGGAGCTGTTTTTT. Amino acids: CASSQENRAGELFF.

The CDR3 sequence is CASSAPFRYGYTF. CDR3 bases: TGTGCCAGCAGTGCTCCTTTCCGGTATGGCTACACCTTC. The V gene is TRBV6-1, the J gene TRBJ1-2; D gene unclear. This CDR3 has 13 amino acids. Germline values: CDR1 MNHNS, CDR2 SASEGT. V lost 4 bases and J lost 5, with 11 bases in between.

The J gene is TRBJ1-5, the V gene TRBV18; D is unclear. The CDR3 loop spans 15 amino acids. Trimming removed 1 base at V and 3 bases at J, with 10 bases between. Per the germline V gene, CDR1 is KGHSH and CDR2 is LQKENI. CDR3 amino acids: CASSPRGGLNQPQHF. The CDR3 nucleotides read TGTGCCAGCTCACCACGGGGAGGGCTCAATCAGCCCCAGCATTTT.

This chain uses TRBV4-1 with TRBJ1-3; TRBD1 matches 8 bases. Germline V gives CDR1 MGHRA, CDR2 YSYEKL. The CDR3 runs to 16 residues. J gave up 8 bases and V 3 bases, and 12 bases lay outside the gene matches. This CDR3 reads CASSHARQGYKDTIYF. The CDR3 DNA is TGCGCCAGCAGCCACGCCCGACAGGGGTATAAGGACACCATATATTTT.

This clonotype was observed a handful of times. The chain uses TRBV7-3 and TRBJ2-5; 7 bases are shared with TRBD2. The V and J ends lost 1 base and 11 bases, in that order; junction bases with no gene match: 13. This CDR3 has 15 amino acids. In germline, CDR1 is SGHTA, CDR2 FQGTGA. CDR3 DNA sequence: TGTGCCAGCAGCTTAAACGGGAGGTCAGTCGATGAGCAGTACTTC. This codes for CASSLNGRSVDEQYF.

V and J are TRBV6-4 and TRBJ2-1; D possibly corresponds to TRBD1 (6 bases). The CDR3 length is 16 residues. Germline V gives CDR1 MRHNA, CDR2 SNTAGT. V dropped 4 bases and J dropped 3 bases, with 16 bases sitting between them. CDR3 in amino acids: CASSVLPGTNYNEQFF. As DNA, the CDR3 is TGTGCCAGCAGTGTCCTACCCGGGACAAACTACAATGAGCAGTTCTTC.

This clonotype was observed many times. The chain joins TRBV28 to TRBJ2-5; no reliable D call. Germline V CDR1 and CDR2: MDHEN, SYDVKM. CDR3 length: 15 residues. The V and J ends lost 4 bases and 1 base respectively, with 13 bases between them. CDR3 coding DNA: TGTGCCAGCAGTTCGATTACAGCTCTCCAAGAGACCCAGTACTTC. This codes for CASSSITALQETQYF.

J is TRBJ2-1 and V is TRBV10-3; no firm D call. The CDR3 totals 12 residues. Germline CDR1 and CDR2: ENHRY and SYGVKD. Trimming removed 4 bases from V and 5 bases from J, with 6 bases in between. CDR3 loop: CAISVSDNEQFF. The CDR3 DNA follows: TGTGCCATCAGTGTATCAGACAATGAGCAGTTCTTC.

The chain uses TRBV12-3 or TRBV12-4 and TRBJ1-2; 10 positions agree with TRBD1. The V segment lost 6 bases and the J segment 6 bases; nucleotides outside the gene matches: 10. CDR3 length: 15 amino acids. CDR3 sequence: CASSRGGQGLDGYTF. The DNA of the CDR3 is TGTGCCAGCAGCCGAGGGGGACAGGGGCTTGATGGCTACACCTTC.

The sample holds a few counts of this clonotype. This rearrangement joins TRBV4-3 to TRBJ2-1; D is possibly TRBD1 or TRBD2 (5 bases each). The CDR3 spans 15 residues. Trimming shortened V by 0 bases and J by 0 bases, and 6 bases separated the two germline ends. Germline CDR1 and CDR2: LGHNA and YSLEER. CDR3 in DNA: TGCGCCAGCAGCCAAGAGGGGGACTCCTACAATGAGCAGTTCTTC. It codes for CASSQEGDSYNEQFF.